These T cell receptor beta chains were read from a single sample in a study of T cell repertoires in cytomegalovirus infection. Antigens of these TCRs are unknown. One entry per CDR3 protein, called by TCRdb with MiXCR from the reads. The sample carries approximately 910,000 distinct CDR3 sequences, roughly 30% recorded once. This sample comprised cultured CD8+ T cells from PBMCs, obtained from culture after CMV antigen stimulation. The source is a human donor in good health (CMV status not recorded). Some clones in this sample may be carry-over from other donors' samples. The CDR3 runs from the conserved cysteine through the conserved F or W.

>TRBV20-1|14
CSASGTGYTDTQYF
>TRBV28|17
CASSLWIAGGYNQPQHF
>TRBV2|18
CASSEPVDRGGSYNEQFF
>TRBV28|14
CASQTPGSHNEQFF
>TRBV7-6|16
CASSLGDRGLNNEQFF
>TRBV7-6|14
CASSLTGSGDTIYF
>TRBV7-2|15
CASSLVAGGQDTQYF
>TRBV6-5|14
CASSYGGAGYEQYF
>TRBV6-5|15
CASGYSDRATGTQYF
>TRBV3-1|15
CASSPLGTAKNIQYF
>TRBV5-6|13
CASSFLQGYEQYF
>TRBV12-3/TRBV12-4|16
CASRSSYRANTGELFF
>TRBV27|16
CASSLSWGGHTGELFF
>TRBV25-1|16
CASSEYPKTGTNVLTF
>TRBV25-1|14
CASEDGPGDDRLFF